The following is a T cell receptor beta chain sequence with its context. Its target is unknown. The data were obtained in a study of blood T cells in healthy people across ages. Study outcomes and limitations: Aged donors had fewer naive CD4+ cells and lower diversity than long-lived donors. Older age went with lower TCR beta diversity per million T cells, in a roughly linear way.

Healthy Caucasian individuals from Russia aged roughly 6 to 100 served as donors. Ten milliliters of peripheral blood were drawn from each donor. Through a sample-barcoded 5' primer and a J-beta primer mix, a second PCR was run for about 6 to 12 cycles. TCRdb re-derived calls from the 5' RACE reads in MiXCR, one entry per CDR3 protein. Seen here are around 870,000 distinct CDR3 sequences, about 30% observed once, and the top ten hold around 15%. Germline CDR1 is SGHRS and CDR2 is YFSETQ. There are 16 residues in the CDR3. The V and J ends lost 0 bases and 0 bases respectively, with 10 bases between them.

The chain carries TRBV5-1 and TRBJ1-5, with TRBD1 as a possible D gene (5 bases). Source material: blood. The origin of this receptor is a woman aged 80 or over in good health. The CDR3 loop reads CASSLGDGGSNQPQHF. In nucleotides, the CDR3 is TGCGCCAGCAGCTTGGGGGATGGGGGTAGCAATCAGCCCCAGCATTTT.